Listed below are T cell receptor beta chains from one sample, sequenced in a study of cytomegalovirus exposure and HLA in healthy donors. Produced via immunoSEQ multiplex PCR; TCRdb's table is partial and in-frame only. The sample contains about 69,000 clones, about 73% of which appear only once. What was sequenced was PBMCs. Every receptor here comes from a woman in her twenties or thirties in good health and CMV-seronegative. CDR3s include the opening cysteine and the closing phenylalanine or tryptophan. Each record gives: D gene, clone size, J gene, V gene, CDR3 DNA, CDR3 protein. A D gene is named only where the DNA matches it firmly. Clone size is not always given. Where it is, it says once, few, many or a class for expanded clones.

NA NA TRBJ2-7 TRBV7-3 TGTGCCAGCAGCTCCGAGGGGGGGATAGTCTACGAGCAGTACTTC CASSSEGGIVYEQYF
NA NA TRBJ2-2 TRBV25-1 TGTGCCAGCCACGGGCCAGGGCTGGCCGGGGAGCTGTTTTTT CASHGPGLAGELFF
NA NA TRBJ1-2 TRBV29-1 TGCAGCGTTCGATCTCGGGGGGTGGACTATGGCTACACCTTC CSVRSRGVDYGYTF
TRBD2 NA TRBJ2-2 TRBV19 TGTGCCAGTAGTGGACTAGCGGGGGCCTACACCGGGGAGCTGTTTTTT CASSGLAGAYTGELFF
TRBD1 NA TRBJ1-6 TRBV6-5 TGTGCCAGCACCGTGGGCTCAGGGGGTGGTTCACCCCTCCACTTT CASTVGSGGGSPLHF
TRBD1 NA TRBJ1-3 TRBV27 TGTGCCAGCAGCATGCGACAGGGGGGATCGGGGATCGTCTATGGAAACACCATATATTTT CASSMRQGGSGIVYGNTIYF
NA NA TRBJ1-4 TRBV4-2 TGTGCCAGCAGCCAAGATTCCGGGGGTGAAAAACTGTTTTTT CASSQDSGGEKLFF
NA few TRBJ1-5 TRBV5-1 TGCGCCAGCAGTAGCGGGCCCAATCAGCCCCAGCATTTT CASSSGPNQPQHF
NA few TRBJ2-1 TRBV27 TGTGCCAGCAGTCCCGGAGGGTCCTACAATGAGCAGTTCTTC CASSPGGSYNEQFF
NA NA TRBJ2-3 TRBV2 TGTGCCAGCAGAAGGACATACACAGATACGCAGTATTTT CASRRTYTDTQYF
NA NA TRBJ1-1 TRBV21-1 TGTGCCAGCAGCTCAAGGGGACAGAGAATCATGAACACTGAAGCTTTCTTT CASSSRGQRIMNTEAFF
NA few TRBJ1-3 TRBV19 TGTGCCAGTAGTATCGATAGTTGGGGCAGAACTGGAAACACCATATATTTT CASSIDSWGRTGNTIYF
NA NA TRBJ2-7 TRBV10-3 TGTGCCATCAGTGCTAACTACGAGCAGTACTTC CAISANYEQYF
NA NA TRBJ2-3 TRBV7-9 TGTGCCAGCACACCCCCGCGCCGTCCCACAGATACGCAGTATTTT CASTPPRRPTDTQYF
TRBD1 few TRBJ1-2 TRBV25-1 TGTGCCAGCACGGACAGGTCCTATGGCTACACCTTC CASTDRSYGYTF
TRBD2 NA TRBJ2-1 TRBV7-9 TGTGCCAGCAGCTTTCATAGCGGGGGGGCGGACAATGAGCAGTTCTTC CASSFHSGGADNEQFF
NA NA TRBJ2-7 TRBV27 TGTGCCAGCAGTAGGGGGAATCTCTACGAGCAGTACTTC CASSRGNLYEQYF
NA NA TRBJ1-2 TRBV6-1 TGTGCCAGCTACACAGGGTCGGTGAGATATGGCTACACCTTC CASYTGSVRYGYTF
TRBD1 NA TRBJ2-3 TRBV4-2 TGTGCCAGCAGCCTCCAAGGACAGGGGGCAGCAGATACGCAGTATTTT CASSLQGQGAADTQYF
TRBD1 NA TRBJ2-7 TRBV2 TGTGCCAGCATCCCTGGGACAGGTTCCTACGAGCAGTACTTC CASIPGTGSYEQYF
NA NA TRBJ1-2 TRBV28 TGTGCCAGCAGCCAACGGGGGACTCGCTATGGCTACACCTTC CASSQRGTRYGYTF
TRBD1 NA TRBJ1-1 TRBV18 TGTGCCAGCTCACCACCGGGACAGCTCTTAGCTTTCTTT CASSPPGQLLAFF
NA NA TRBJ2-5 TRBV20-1 TGCAGTGCTAGTTCGGGAGAGACCCAGTACTTC CSASSGETQYF
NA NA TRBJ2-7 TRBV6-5 TGTGCCAGCAGTTACTCGTCCCTACGGGGGTCCGAGCAGTACTTC CASSYSSLRGSEQYF
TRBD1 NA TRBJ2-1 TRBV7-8 TGTGCCAGCAGCTTAGACAGGGGTAATGAGCAGTTCTTC CASSLDRGNEQFF
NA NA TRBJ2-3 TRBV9 TGTGCCAGCAGCGTAGGGGCTAGCCCTAGCACAGATACGCAGTATTTT CASSVGASPSTDTQYF
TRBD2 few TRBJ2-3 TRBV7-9 TGTGCCAGCAGCTTAAAAGGACTAGCAAGCACAGATACGCAGTATTTT CASSLKGLASTDTQYF
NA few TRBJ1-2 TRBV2 TGTGCCAGCAGTGGGGAGAACTATGGCTACACCTTC CASSGENYGYTF